What follows describes a single T cell receptor (beta chain). Its antigen is still unknown. One end of the junction is discordant with germline, which a read error may explain. Germline loops: CDR1 PRHDT, CDR2 FYEKMQ (reference sequence). CDR3 length: 15 amino acids. The naive CD8 fraction comprised CD45RO-negative cells positively selected for CCR7 and excluded terminally differentiated effector memory CD45RA+ cells. Some clones are missing from TCRdb's copy, which holds only in-frame ones; the method was immunoSEQ multiplex PCR. The top ten clones hold roughly 0.1% of a sample with 550,000 to 650,000 clones, 95% to 97% of them seen once. The sample comes from a study of shared clonotypes between healthy human individuals. Study summary: Samples came from a couple of female and a few male donors aged 18 to 49. Broader study findings: Naive subsets typically showed greater estimated richness than memory subsets. A reduction in generation probabilities was seen for non-shared clonotypes relative to those shared by all four donors. Sorted-subset sequencing, rarefaction showed, was incomplete despite large depth.

V usage is TRBV13 and J usage is TRBJ2-1; 9 bases align to TRBD2. The TCR originated in a woman aged 25 to 39 in good health. Sequencing used naive CD8+ T cells sorted from blood. The CDR3 nucleotides read TGTGCCAGCAGATTAGCCGGGACTAGCAGCAATGAGCAGTTCTTC. Its protein product is CASRLAGTSSNEQFF. Together with reference TRBV13 and TRBJ2-1, the CDR3 gives the full variable domain: AAGVIQSPRHLIKEKRETATLKCYPIPRHDTVYWYQQGPGQDPQFLISFYEKMQSDKGSIPDRFSAQQFSDYHSELNMSSLELGDSALYFCASRLAGTSSNEQFFGPGTRLTVL.